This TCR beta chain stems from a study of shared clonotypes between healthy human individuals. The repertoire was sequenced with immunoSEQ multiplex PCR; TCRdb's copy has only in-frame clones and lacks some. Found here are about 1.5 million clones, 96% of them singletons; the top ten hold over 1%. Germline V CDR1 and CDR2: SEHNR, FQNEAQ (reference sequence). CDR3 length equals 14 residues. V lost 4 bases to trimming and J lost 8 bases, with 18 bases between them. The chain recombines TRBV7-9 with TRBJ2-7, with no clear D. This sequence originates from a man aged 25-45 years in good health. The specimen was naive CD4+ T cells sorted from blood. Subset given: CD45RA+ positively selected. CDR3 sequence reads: CASSSPDRRGKQYF. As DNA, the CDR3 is TGTGCCAGCAGCTCCCCCGATAGGCGTGGAAAGCAGTACTTC.